This TCR beta chain was sequenced for a study of T cell responses to AZD1222 COVID-19 vaccine. Study details: Pooled together were second doses at about 4 or about 12 weeks. Whole-study findings and limits: Sampling that yielded the repertoires occurred only after the peak T cell response. Spike-specific TCR breadth and depth rose after two AZD1222 doses.

The CDR3 is made up of 13 amino acids. V lost 2 bases and J lost 4, with 9 bases in between. CDR1 and CDR2 (germline): SGHTA, FQGNSA. Comments on this clone: Its specificity is unknown.

Sequencing used immunoSEQ multiplex PCR; TCRdb keeps in-frame clones, though not all of them. The sample holds 140,000 to 150,000 clones; roughly nine tenths are singletons and the top ten take about 4.7%. The sequence was obtained from an adult in good health. The J gene is TRBJ2-7, the V gene TRBV7-2, with unresolved D. The sample here was peripheral blood, taken on day 0 of AZD1222 vaccination. CDR3: CASSLTVGYEQYF. Here the CDR3 DNA reads TGTGCCAGCAGCTTAACCGTGGGTTACGAGCAGTACTTC.